This is a list of T cell receptor beta chains from one sample in a study of cytomegalovirus exposure and HLA in healthy donors. The method was immunoSEQ multiplex PCR; TCRdb's version includes in-frame clones alone and lacks a portion of them. The specimen's table records around 140,000 clones. Sequencing was performed on PBMCs. The receptors stem from a man aged 18 to 29 in good health and CMV-seronegative. Both conserved end residues are part of each CDR3. A D gene is named only where the DNA matches it firmly.

v_gene	j_gene	d_gene	CDR3aa	CDR3nt
TRBV4-1	TRBJ1-1	-	CASSQTGNTEAFF	TGCGCCAGCAGCCAGACAGGGAACACTGAAGCTTTCTTT
TRBV6-5	TRBJ1-2	-	CASSPDRAYGYAF	TGTGCCAGCAGCCCGGACAGAGCCTATGGCTACGCCTTC
TRBV6-6	TRBJ2-1	TRBD2	CASSRMVLAGRFSPFF	TGTGCCAGCAGCCGAATGGTTCTAGCGGGACGCTTCTCTCCGTTCTTC
TRBV7-8	TRBJ1-2	-	CASSLEEIYGYTF	TGTGCCAGCAGCTTAGAAGAGATCTATGGCTACACCTTC
TRBV5-1	TRBJ2-3	-	CASSPPDAVRDTQYF	TGCGCCAGCAGCCCACCCGACGCGGTGAGAGATACGCAGTATTTT
TRBV7-8	TRBJ2-2	-	CASSLVGTPNTGELFF	TGTGCCAGCAGCTTAGTAGGGACTCCGAACACCGGGGAGCTGTTTTTT
TRBV4-2	TRBJ2-1	-	CASSQEGARGGEQFF	TGTGCCAGCAGCCAAGAGGGTGCGCGGGGTGGGGAGCAGTTCTTC
TRBV5-4	TRBJ1-2	-	CASSLTGGYTF	TGTGCCAGCAGCTTGACGGGTGGCTACACCTTC
TRBV15	TRBJ1-1	-	CATSRDERVVTEAFF	TGTGCCACCAGCAGAGATGAGAGGGTTGTCACTGAAGCTTTCTTT
TRBV6-6	TRBJ2-5	TRBD2	CASSDGLAVRTQYF	TGTGCCAGCAGTGATGGGCTAGCGGTCAGGACCCAGTACTTC
TRBV11-2	TRBJ2-7	-	CASSLRGSGKYF	TGTGCCAGCAGCTTACGGGGGTCGGGCAAGTACTTC
TRBV30	TRBJ2-7	-	CAWSDTEQYF	TGTGCCTGGAGTGACACGGAGCAGTACTTC
TRBV7-2	TRBJ1-1	-	CASSSGGAGVTEAFF	TGTGCCAGCAGCTCGGGGGGGGCTGGGGTCACTGAAGCTTTCTTT
TRBV25-1	TRBJ1-1	-	CASSEYGGLAFF	TGTGCCAGCAGTGAATATGGGGGGTTAGCTTTCTTT
TRBV9	TRBJ1-3	-	CASSQEFLGNTIYF	TGTGCCAGCAGCCAGGAATTTTTAGGAAACACCATATATTTT
TRBV6-6	TRBJ2-2	TRBD2	CASSDQERGVTGELFF	TGTGCCAGCAGCGACCAGGAGCGGGGGGTTACGGGGGAGCTGTTTTTT
TRBV6-1	TRBJ2-3	-	CASSDSGRLTDTQYF	TGTGCCAGCAGTGATAGCGGCAGGCTAACAGATACGCAGTATTTT
TRBV2	TRBJ2-7	-	CASSVRHLPLYEQYF	TGTGCCAGCAGTGTAAGGCACTTGCCACTATACGAGCAGTACTTC
TRBV4-3	TRBJ1-2	-	CASSQDQGGGADYGYTF	TGCGCCAGCAGCCAAGATCAAGGGGGGGGCGCGGACTATGGCTACACCTTC
TRBV19	TRBJ2-7	-	CASTMGGPSYEQYF	TGTGCCAGTACCATGGGGGGTCCTTCCTACGAGCAGTACTTC
TRBV4-3	TRBJ2-7	TRBD2	CASSQASGLAGPSYEQYF	TGCGCCAGCAGCCAAGCTTCGGGACTAGCGGGTCCATCCTACGAGCAGTACTTC
TRBV5-1	TRBJ2-5	-	CASSLATSGRETQYF	TGCGCCAGCAGCTTGGCCACCAGCGGCCGGGAGACCCAGTACTTC
TRBV6-1	TRBJ2-7	TRBD1	CASSSGTGAAYEQYF	TGTGCCAGCAGTTCCGGGACAGGGGCGGCCTACGAGCAGTACTTC
TRBV18	TRBJ2-1	-	CASSPRPGTGTYNEQFF	TGTGCCAGCTCACCACGGCCCGGTACAGGAACCTACAATGAGCAGTTCTTC
TRBV27	TRBJ1-5	-	CASSSTGYSNQPQHF	TGTGCCAGCAGTTCTACAGGGTATAGCAATCAGCCCCAGCATTTT
TRBV28	TRBJ2-3	TRBD1	CASSQGTGVTDTQYF	TGTGCCAGCAGTCAGGGGACAGGGGTAACAGATACGCAGTATTTT
TRBV5-4	TRBJ2-7	-	CASEKKGVVEQYF	TGTGCCAGCGAAAAGAAGGGGGTTGTCGAGCAGTACTTC
TRBV27	TRBJ2-7	-	CASRPPDSLPYEQYF	TGTGCCAGCCGACCCCCGGACAGCCTCCCCTACGAGCAGTACTTC
TRBV7-9	TRBJ2-5	-	CASSPRGIGHQETQYF	TGTGCCAGCAGCCCCAGGGGTATAGGACACCAAGAGACCCAGTACTTC
TRBV5-4	TRBJ2-3	TRBD2	CASSSGTSGTDTQYF	TGTGCCAGCAGCTCCGGGACTAGCGGAACAGATACGCAGTATTTT
TRBV28	TRBJ2-7	-	CASRQGSYEQYF	TGTGCCAGCAGGCAGGGGTCCTACGAGCAGTACTTC
TRBV7-2	TRBJ2-3	TRBD2	CASSLRLAASTDTQYF	TGTGCCAGCAGCCTGAGACTAGCGGCATCCACAGATACGCAGTATTTT
TRBV11-2	TRBJ2-1	TRBD2	CASSLGGSLRNEQFF	TGTGCCAGCAGCTTAGGCGGGAGTTTGAGAAATGAGCAGTTCTTC
TRBV30	TRBJ1-2	TRBD1	CAWGTGGGYTF	TGTGCCTGGGGGACAGGGGGGGGCTACACCTTC
TRBV4-3	TRBJ1-2	-	CASSQRRTDYYGYTF	TGCGCCAGCAGCCAACGACGGACGGACTACTATGGCTACACCTTC
TRBV28	TRBJ2-7	TRBD2	CASRGGLAGLYEQYF	TGTGCCAGCAGAGGGGGACTAGCTGGGCTCTACGAGCAGTACTTC
TRBV6-6	TRBJ1-5	-	CASSAIFGGVGQPQHF	TGTGCCAGCAGTGCGATTTTCGGGGGTGTAGGTCAGCCCCAGCATTTT
TRBV15	TRBJ1-5	-	CATSYSGGGDQPQHF	TGTGCCACCAGCTACAGTGGGGGGGGAGATCAGCCCCAGCATTTT
TRBV13	TRBJ2-7	-	CASSPRGFYEQYF	TGTGCCAGCAGCCCCAGGGGTTTCTACGAGCAGTACTTC
TRBV19	TRBJ2-5	TRBD2	CASNPGLAGQETQYF	TGTGCCAGTAACCCGGGACTAGCGGGGCAAGAGACCCAGTACTTC
TRBV5-4	TRBJ1-2	-	CASSIKTGTAYGYTF	TGTGCCAGCAGCATCAAAACCGGGACTGCCTATGGCTACACCTTC
TRBV6-5	TRBJ2-7	TRBD2	CASNRGGLYEQYF	TGTGCCAGCAACCGGGGGGGTCTCTACGAGCAGTACTTC
TRBV5-1	TRBJ1-1	-	CASSLAGGAGNTEAFF	TGCGCCAGCAGCTTGGCTGGGGGGGCCGGGAACACTGAAGCTTTCTTT
TRBV5-4	TRBJ2-7	TRBD1	CASGKGAEPAYEQYF	TGTGCCAGCGGCAAGGGGGCAGAACCTGCCTACGAGCAGTACTTC
TRBV7-8	TRBJ2-7	TRBD1	CASSPRRTGGYEQYF	TGTGCCAGCAGCCCCAGACGGACAGGGGGCTACGAGCAGTACTTC
TRBV11-3	TRBJ1-2	-	CASSLVGGMDGYTF	TGTGCCAGCAGCTTAGTAGGGGGAATGGATGGCTACACCTTC
TRBV4-3	TRBJ2-2	-	CASSQLSATGELFF	TGCGCCAGCAGCCAACTCAGCGCCACCGGGGAGCTGTTTTTT
TRBV29-1	TRBJ2-1	TRBD2	CSVPWEGGHNEQFF	TGCAGCGTTCCATGGGAGGGCGGACACAATGAGCAGTTCTTC
TRBV30	TRBJ1-5	-	CAWSAVLSGLAPQHF	TGTGCCTGGAGTGCGGTATTATCAGGCCTGGCGCCCCAGCATTTT
TRBV28	TRBJ2-7	-	CASTFGQGGYEQYF	TGTGCCAGCACCTTCGGGCAGGGGGGCTACGAGCAGTACTTC
TRBV10-3	TRBJ1-2	-	CAISVLTAQGYTF	TGTGCCATCAGTGTTCTGACAGCTCAGGGCTACACCTTC
TRBV5-1	TRBJ1-2	TRBD1	CASSVGQGNYGYTF	TGCGCCAGCAGCGTGGGACAGGGGAACTATGGCTACACCTTC
TRBV28	TRBJ1-5	-	CASIGWADVQPQHF	TGTGCCAGCATTGGCTGGGCAGACGTTCAGCCCCAGCATTTT
TRBV11-2	TRBJ2-7	TRBD1	CASSPGRTGGYEQYF	TGTGCCAGCAGCCCGGGGCGGACAGGGGGCTACGAGCAGTACTTC
TRBV5-1	TRBJ1-2	-	CASSFGELNYGYTF	TGCGCCAGCAGCTTTGGAGAGCTTAACTATGGCTACACCTTC